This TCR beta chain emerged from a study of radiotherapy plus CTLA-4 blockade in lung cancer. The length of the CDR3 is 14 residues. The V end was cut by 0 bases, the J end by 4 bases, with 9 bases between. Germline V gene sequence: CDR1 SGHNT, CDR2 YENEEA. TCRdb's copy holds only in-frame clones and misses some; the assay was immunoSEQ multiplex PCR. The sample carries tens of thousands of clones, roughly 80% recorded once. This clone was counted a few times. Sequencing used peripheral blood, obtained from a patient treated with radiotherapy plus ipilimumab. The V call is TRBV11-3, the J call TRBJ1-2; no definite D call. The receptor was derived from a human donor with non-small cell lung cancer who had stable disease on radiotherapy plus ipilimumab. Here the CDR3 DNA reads TGTGCCAGCAGCTTAGAACGCGTCATCTATGGCTACACCTTC. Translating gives CASSLERVIYGYTF.